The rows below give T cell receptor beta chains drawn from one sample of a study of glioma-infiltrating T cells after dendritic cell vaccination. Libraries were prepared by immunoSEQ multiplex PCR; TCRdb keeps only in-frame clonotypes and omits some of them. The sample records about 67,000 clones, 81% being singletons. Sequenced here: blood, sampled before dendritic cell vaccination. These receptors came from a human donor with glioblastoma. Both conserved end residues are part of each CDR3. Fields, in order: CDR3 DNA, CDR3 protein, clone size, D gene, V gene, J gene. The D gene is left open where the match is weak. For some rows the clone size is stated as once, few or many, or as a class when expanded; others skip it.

CDR3 DNA: TGTGCCAGCAGCCGCGGGGGACAGGGGGCTGACGAGCAGTACTTC
CDR3 protein: CASSRGGQGADEQYF
clone size: .
D gene: TRBD1
V gene: TRBV7-3
J gene: TRBJ2-7

CDR3 DNA: TGCGCCAGCAGTGGCACCGGCGAGCAGTACTTC
CDR3 protein: CASSGTGEQYF
clone size: .
D gene: .
V gene: TRBV10-1
J gene: TRBJ2-7

CDR3 DNA: TGCGCCAGCAGCTCCGACAGGGCCAAAAACATTCAGTACTTC
CDR3 protein: CASSSDRAKNIQYF
clone size: .
D gene: .
V gene: TRBV5-1
J gene: TRBJ2-4

CDR3 DNA: TGTGCCAGTAAAACAGGGCGAAAAGCTTTCTTT
CDR3 protein: CASKTGRKAFF
clone size: .
D gene: .
V gene: TRBV19
J gene: TRBJ1-1

CDR3 DNA: TGTGCCAGCAGTAACCAGGGCGCCACAGATACGCAGTATTTT
CDR3 protein: CASSNQGATDTQYF
clone size: .
D gene: .
V gene: TRBV6-5
J gene: TRBJ2-3

CDR3 DNA: TGTGCCAGCAGCAAGGACTACCAGTCAGATACGCAGTATTTT
CDR3 protein: CASSKDYQSDTQYF
clone size: .
D gene: .
V gene: TRBV7-3
J gene: TRBJ2-3

CDR3 DNA: TGTGCCAGCAGCTTGGACAGGGGGCAGACCGGGGAGCTGTTTTTT
CDR3 protein: CASSLDRGQTGELFF
clone size: few
D gene: TRBD1
V gene: TRBV11-2
J gene: TRBJ2-2

CDR3 DNA: TGTGCCAGCAGCCAGAGCGGGGAGCCCTACGAGCAGTACTTC
CDR3 protein: CASSQSGEPYEQYF
clone size: .
D gene: TRBD2
V gene: TRBV7-2
J gene: TRBJ2-7

CDR3 DNA: TGCAGCGTTCCAAATGAGCTACAGGGGTTTAGGGAGACCCAGTACTTC
CDR3 protein: CSVPNELQGFRETQYF
clone size: .
D gene: TRBD1
V gene: TRBV29-1
J gene: TRBJ2-5

CDR3 DNA: TGTGCCAGCAGCGTTAGTGCCTCTAACATCCGGGCAGATACGCAGTATTTT
CDR3 protein: CASSVSASNIRADTQYF
clone size: .
D gene: .
V gene: TRBV9
J gene: TRBJ2-3

CDR3 DNA: TGTGCCAGCAGTTACTCTACTGGTCGTTTTTACGAGCAGTACTTC
CDR3 protein: CASSYSTGRFYEQYF
clone size: once
D gene: .
V gene: TRBV6-5
J gene: TRBJ2-7

CDR3 DNA: TGTGCCAGCAGCTTCTCCTTTGCGGGGGGTTCTAGCACAGATACGCAGTATTTT
CDR3 protein: CASSFSFAGGSSTDTQYF
clone size: .
D gene: TRBD2
V gene: TRBV7-6
J gene: TRBJ2-3

CDR3 DNA: TGTGCTAGCAGCCGAGAGGGGAGGATGGGCTACACCTTC
CDR3 protein: CASSREGRMGYTF
clone size: .
D gene: .
V gene: TRBV6-1
J gene: TRBJ1-2

CDR3 DNA: TGTGCCTGGAGTCGACAGGATAATTCACCCCTCCACTTT
CDR3 protein: CAWSRQDNSPLHF
clone size: .
D gene: .
V gene: TRBV30
J gene: TRBJ1-6

CDR3 DNA: TGTGCCAGCAGACCTCAGCCGGACCGGACGGGGGGCTACACCTTC
CDR3 protein: CASRPQPDRTGGYTF
clone size: .
D gene: .
V gene: TRBV5-4
J gene: TRBJ1-2

CDR3 DNA: TGTGCCAGCAGGGACAGGGGAGTGACTAATGAAAAACTGTTTTTT
CDR3 protein: CASRDRGVTNEKLFF
clone size: .
D gene: TRBD1
V gene: TRBV2
J gene: TRBJ1-4

CDR3 DNA: TGTGCCAGCAGCGTAGCTGGACAGGGCTTTGGCTACACCTTC
CDR3 protein: CASSVAGQGFGYTF
clone size: .
D gene: TRBD1
V gene: TRBV9
J gene: TRBJ1-2

CDR3 DNA: TGCGCCAGCAGCCCGACAGGGGGTACTAACGTCCTGACTTTC
CDR3 protein: CASSPTGGTNVLTF
clone size: .
D gene: TRBD1
V gene: TRBV4-1
J gene: TRBJ2-6

CDR3 DNA: TGTGCCAGTAGTATGAGTAGGGACAGGGTGGAGACCCAGTACTTC
CDR3 protein: CASSMSRDRVETQYF
clone size: .
D gene: TRBD1
V gene: TRBV19
J gene: TRBJ2-5

CDR3 DNA: TGTGCCAGCAGCTTACCGACAGGGGAAGAGACCCAGTACTTC
CDR3 protein: CASSLPTGEETQYF
clone size: .
D gene: TRBD1
V gene: TRBV7-2
J gene: TRBJ2-5

CDR3 DNA: TGCGCCAGCAGCCAAATTCTATCTTGGTCAGGGAAATCTGGGGCCAACGTCCTGACTTTC
CDR3 protein: CASSQILSWSGKSGANVLTF
clone size: .
D gene: .
V gene: TRBV4-1
J gene: TRBJ2-6

CDR3 DNA: TGTGCCAGCAGCCAAGTGGCGGGGGGCTCCTACAATGAGCAGTTCTTC
CDR3 protein: CASSQVAGGSYNEQFF
clone size: .
D gene: TRBD2
V gene: TRBV4-2
J gene: TRBJ2-1

CDR3 DNA: TGTGCCAGCAGCGAGGGGACTAGCGGGGGCCCCACAGATACGCAGTATTTT
CDR3 protein: CASSEGTSGGPTDTQYF
clone size: .
D gene: TRBD2
V gene: TRBV9
J gene: TRBJ2-3

CDR3 DNA: TGTGCCATCAGTGAGGGGGGGACAGGGGGCGGTCAGCCCCAGCATTTT
CDR3 protein: CAISEGGTGGGQPQHF
clone size: .
D gene: TRBD1
V gene: TRBV10-3
J gene: TRBJ1-5

CDR3 DNA: TGTGCCAGTAGTCCCTGGGAGGGCGGCTACACCTTC
CDR3 protein: CASSPWEGGYTF
clone size: .
D gene: .
V gene: TRBV19
J gene: TRBJ1-2

CDR3 DNA: TGTGCCAGCTCACCACACAAGAACACTGAAGCTTTCTTT
CDR3 protein: CASSPHKNTEAFF
clone size: .
D gene: .
V gene: TRBV18
J gene: TRBJ1-1

CDR3 DNA: TGTGCCAGCACCCACCCAGGGGACCAAGAGACCCAGTACTTC
CDR3 protein: CASTHPGDQETQYF
clone size: .
D gene: .
V gene: TRBV25-1
J gene: TRBJ2-5

CDR3 DNA: TGTGCCAGCAGCGTAGCTCTAGCGGGGGGGGATACGCAGTATTTT
CDR3 protein: CASSVALAGGDTQYF
clone size: few
D gene: TRBD2
V gene: TRBV9
J gene: TRBJ2-3

CDR3 DNA: TGCGCCAGCAGCCCCGACCCGGACTCCCCACCACACACTGAAGCTTTCTTT
CDR3 protein: CASSPDPDSPPHTEAFF
clone size: once
D gene: .
V gene: TRBV4-1
J gene: TRBJ1-1

CDR3 DNA: TGTGCCAGCTCACAGGCAGGGGATCAGCCCCAGCATTTT
CDR3 protein: CASSQAGDQPQHF
clone size: once
D gene: .
V gene: TRBV18
J gene: TRBJ1-5

CDR3 DNA: TGCGCCAGCAGGGCTAGCGGGGGGAGAGAGACCCAGTACTTC
CDR3 protein: CASRASGGRETQYF
clone size: .
D gene: TRBD2
V gene: TRBV5-1
J gene: TRBJ2-5

CDR3 DNA: TGTGCCAGTAGTAAGGAACAGGGGGAACATGAAAAACTGTTTTTT
CDR3 protein: CASSKEQGEHEKLFF
clone size: .
D gene: TRBD1
V gene: TRBV19
J gene: TRBJ1-4

CDR3 DNA: TGCAGCGCGGGACAGGGTGAGCAGTTCTTC
CDR3 protein: CSAGQGEQFF
clone size: .
D gene: TRBD1
V gene: TRBV29-1
J gene: TRBJ2-1

CDR3 DNA: TGTGCCATCAGTTTTACGGGACAACTCGAAGAGACCCAGTACTTC
CDR3 protein: CAISFTGQLEETQYF
clone size: .
D gene: .
V gene: TRBV10-3
J gene: TRBJ2-5

CDR3 DNA: TGTGCCAGCAGAACAGCCTTGAGCACTGAAGCTTTCTTT
CDR3 protein: CASRTALSTEAFF
clone size: .
D gene: .
V gene: TRBV6-6
J gene: TRBJ1-1

CDR3 DNA: TGTGCCAGCAGCTTAAGAGCTGGGAACACTGAAGCTTTCTTT
CDR3 protein: CASSLRAGNTEAFF
clone size: .
D gene: .
V gene: TRBV7-9
J gene: TRBJ1-1

CDR3 DNA: TGTGCCAGCAGTCTTCCCGGGACAGGCTATGGCTACACCTTC
CDR3 protein: CASSLPGTGYGYTF
clone size: .
D gene: TRBD1
V gene: TRBV6-1
J gene: TRBJ1-2

CDR3 DNA: TGTGCCAGCAGTTTAAGGAGTAGCTCCTACAATGAGCAGTTCTTC
CDR3 protein: CASSLRSSSYNEQFF
clone size: .
D gene: .
V gene: TRBV27
J gene: TRBJ2-1

CDR3 DNA: TGTGCCAGCACTAATGGGGGCTCGGGGAATTCACCCCTCCACTTT
CDR3 protein: CASTNGGSGNSPLHF
clone size: .
D gene: .
V gene: TRBV13
J gene: TRBJ1-6

CDR3 DNA: TGTGCCAGCAGCTTAGATGGGACTAGCGCCTACGAGCAGTACTTC
CDR3 protein: CASSLDGTSAYEQYF
clone size: .
D gene: TRBD2
V gene: TRBV11-3
J gene: TRBJ2-7

CDR3 DNA: TGTGCCAGCAGCCCGGACCCCGGGGTCGCAGATACGCAGTATTTT
CDR3 protein: CASSPDPGVADTQYF
clone size: .
D gene: .
V gene: TRBV7-3
J gene: TRBJ2-3

CDR3 DNA: TGTGCCAGCAGTAGCCGGGACTCCATTTACAATGAGCAGTTCTTC
CDR3 protein: CASSSRDSIYNEQFF
clone size: .
D gene: .
V gene: TRBV6-5
J gene: TRBJ2-1

CDR3 DNA: TGTGCCAGCAGCCCCGTCTCGAAAGGACAGGGTGACCATGGCTACACCTTC
CDR3 protein: CASSPVSKGQGDHGYTF
clone size: .
D gene: TRBD1
V gene: TRBV7-9
J gene: TRBJ1-2

CDR3 DNA: TGTGCCAGCAGCTTGAGGGCAGTTCACTCTGGAAACACCATATATTTT
CDR3 protein: CASSLRAVHSGNTIYF
clone size: .
D gene: .
V gene: TRBV7-2
J gene: TRBJ1-3

CDR3 DNA: TGTGCCATCAGGGCTAGCACAGATACGCAGTATTTT
CDR3 protein: CAIRASTDTQYF
clone size: .
D gene: .
V gene: TRBV10-3
J gene: TRBJ2-3

CDR3 DNA: TGTGCCAGCAGCGGAACAATAGCGGGGACTAACAATGAGCAGTTCTTC
CDR3 protein: CASSGTIAGTNNEQFF
clone size: .
D gene: TRBD2
V gene: TRBV9
J gene: TRBJ2-1

CDR3 DNA: TGTGCCAGCAGCACCGGGGGGGCGCAAACTGAAGCTTTCTTT
CDR3 protein: CASSTGGAQTEAFF
clone size: .
D gene: .
V gene: TRBV7-6
J gene: TRBJ1-1

CDR3 DNA: TGTGCCAGCCGGGGACAGCTAAATTCACCCCTCCACTTT
CDR3 protein: CASRGQLNSPLHF
clone size: once
D gene: TRBD1
V gene: TRBV6-1
J gene: TRBJ1-6

CDR3 DNA: TGCGCCAGCAGCCAAGATAATGGCGGGGGAGGTGATGAGCAGTTCTTC
CDR3 protein: CASSQDNGGGGDEQFF
clone size: .
D gene: TRBD2
V gene: TRBV4-3
J gene: TRBJ2-1

CDR3 DNA: TGTGCCAGCTCCTACGTAGCAACTAATGAAAAACTGTTTTTT
CDR3 protein: CASSYVATNEKLFF
clone size: .
D gene: .
V gene: TRBV18
J gene: TRBJ1-4